The following is a T cell receptor (beta chain) sequence with its context. This sample was included in a study of blood T cell repertoires in COVID-19. How the authors handled the data: Reference gene primers were amplified, and this amplification served to estimate nucleated cell counts. The data were produced by immunoSEQ multiplex PCR, yet TCRdb's version contains in-frame clones alone and is incomplete. That table is the source of V, J and clone size, and D and trimming were worked out from the DNA. The sample gives approximately 140,000 clones, about 87% of which show up once; under 4.5% is in the top ten. This CDR3 is 14 amino acids long. The V gene end was trimmed by 6 bases and the J gene end by 7 bases; junction bases not matched to a gene: 10. Germline CDR1 reads ENHRY; CDR2 reads SYGVKD.

The clonotype comes from a man aged 50 or older in a cohort exposed to, infected with or recovered from COVID-19 (not recorded which). The rearrangement joins TRBV10-3 to TRBJ2-7, with 9 bases lining up with TRBD1. Sequencing was carried out using PBMCs or T cells enriched from blood (not recorded which). The CDR3 loop is CAISLGQGKEEQYF. CDR3 sequence (DNA): TGTGCCATCAGCCTCGGACAGGGGAAAGAAGAGCAGTACTTC.